This TCR beta chain was retrieved from a study of cytomegalovirus exposure and HLA in healthy donors. Findings and caveats of the study: In vitro, a few CMV-associated chains proved specific for CMV antigens. In a later analysis, across HLA loci, associated TCR counts were highest for DRB1, lowest for HLA-C. There were reportedly fewer N-insertions in an Asian-associated ancestry cluster than the roughly 670-donor mean, in a later analysis.

The PCR contained 60 Vbeta and 13 Jbeta primers. Clones were read by immunoSEQ multiplex PCR, and TCRdb kept only the in-frame ones, dropping some. Altogether 150,000 to 200,000 clones are present, about 80% being singletons, with the ten largest covering about 2.3%. Germline V gene data show CDR1 as MGHRA and CDR2 as YSYEKL. Trimming cost V 4 bases and J 2 bases; bases outside gene matches: 7. The CDR3 extends over 16 amino acids. The table lists this clone with a few counts. The target antigen is unknown. The chain couples TRBV4-1 to TRBJ2-7, with 11 bases aligning to TRBD1. The sequence derives from a woman aged 25-40 years in good health and CMV-seronegative. The source material was PBMCs. The CDR3 sequence is CASSRAPGQGAYEQYF. The CDR3 DNA reads TGCGCCAGCAGCCGAGCCCCGGGACAGGGGGCCTACGAGCAGTACTTC.